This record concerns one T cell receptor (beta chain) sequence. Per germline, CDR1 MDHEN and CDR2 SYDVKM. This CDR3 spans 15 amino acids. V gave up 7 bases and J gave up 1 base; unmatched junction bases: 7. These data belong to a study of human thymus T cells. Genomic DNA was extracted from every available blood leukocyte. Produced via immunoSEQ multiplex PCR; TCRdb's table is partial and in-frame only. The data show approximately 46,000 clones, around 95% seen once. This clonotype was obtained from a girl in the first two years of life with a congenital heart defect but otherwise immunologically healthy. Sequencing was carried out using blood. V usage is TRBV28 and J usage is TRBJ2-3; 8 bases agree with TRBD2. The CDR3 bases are TGTGCCAGCATGATTCCGGGACTAGGCACAGATACGCAGTATTTT. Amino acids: CASMIPGLGTDTQYF.